The rows below give T cell receptor beta chains drawn from one sample of a study of technical replicates of blood from four donors. Profiling relied on immunoSEQ multiplex PCR, and the TCRdb table lists in-frame clones only, not all of them. The profile shows about 62,000 clones, roughly 89% of them singletons. Material for sequencing was PBMCs. The receptors come from a human donor in good health. Some clones in this sample may be carry-over from other donors' samples. Each CDR3 is given with its conserved first and last residue.

CDR3 protein,J gene,V gene
CASSTFVGQGAVEQYF,TRBJ2-7,TRBV5-1
CASRIGLSSTDTQYF,TRBJ2-3,TRBV2
CASSWTGKAWELFF,TRBJ2-2,TRBV7-9
CAISESTAGGYTEAFF,TRBJ1-1,TRBV10-3
CASSEKRTGVNTEAFF,TRBJ1-1,TRBV10-1
CASSLVGNYGYTF,TRBJ1-2,TRBV7-3
CASSLGGQRGSETQYF,TRBJ2-5,TRBV5-4
CASSQGDRGQMGTQYF,TRBJ2-5,TRBV7-2
CASSPTGNYGYTF,TRBJ1-2,TRBV6-5
CASSVDGTGELFF,TRBJ2-2,TRBV9
CASRPGTGGPQPQHF,TRBJ1-5,TRBV7-8
CASSLGGGVDEQFF,TRBJ2-1,TRBV5-1
CASSLGRGKHF,TRBJ1-5,TRBV7-9
CAGDVGAVNTEAFF,TRBJ1-1,TRBV27
CASSLAMAGRGYTF,TRBJ1-2,TRBV7-8
CASSRNTGQTGYTF,TRBJ1-2,TRBV4-1
CASSAAPYRGGYGYTF,TRBJ1-2,TRBV9
CASSQSGQGVNQPQHF,TRBJ1-5,TRBV4-1
CASSLNRGTEAFF,TRBJ1-1,TRBV5-5
CASSYSVSRADTEAFF,TRBJ1-1,TRBV6-5
CASSLAPGSGANVLTF,TRBJ2-6,TRBV5-6
CASSGGGGSGANVLTF,TRBJ2-6,TRBV6-1
CASSADPGQLQYF,TRBJ2-5,TRBV5-1
CSVATRVSDTQYF,TRBJ2-3,TRBV29-1
CASSRGQDPWYGYTF,TRBJ1-2,TRBV4-3
CASGPGGGNEQYF,TRBJ2-7,TRBV12-5
CASSQDPGANYGYTF,TRBJ1-2,TRBV4-2
CASSIGPNYGYTF,TRBJ1-2,TRBV7-3
CASSQAGTGVTGELFF,TRBJ2-2,TRBV4-1
CASTPEGRGLDQPQHF,TRBJ1-5,TRBV19
CASSQDSRGETQYF,TRBJ2-5,TRBV4-2
CASSPRHTGEEETQYF,TRBJ2-5,TRBV5-1
CASSPRQGGWGGYTF,TRBJ1-2,TRBV9